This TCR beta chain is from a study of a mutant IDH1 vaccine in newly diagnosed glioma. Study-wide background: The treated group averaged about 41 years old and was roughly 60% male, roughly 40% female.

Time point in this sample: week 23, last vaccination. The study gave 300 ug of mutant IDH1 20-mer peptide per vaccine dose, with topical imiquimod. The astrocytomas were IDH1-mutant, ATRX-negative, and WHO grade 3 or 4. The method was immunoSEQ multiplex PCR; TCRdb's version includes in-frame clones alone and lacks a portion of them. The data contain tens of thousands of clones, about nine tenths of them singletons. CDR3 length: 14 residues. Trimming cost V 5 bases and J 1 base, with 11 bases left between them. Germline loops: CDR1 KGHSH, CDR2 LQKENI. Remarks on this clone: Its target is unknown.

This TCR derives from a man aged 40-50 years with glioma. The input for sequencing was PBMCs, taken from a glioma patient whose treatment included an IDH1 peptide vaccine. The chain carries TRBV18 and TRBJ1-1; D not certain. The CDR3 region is CASSRVEGNTEAFF. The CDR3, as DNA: TGTGCCAGCTCAAGGGTGGAGGGGAACACTGAAGCTTTCTTT.